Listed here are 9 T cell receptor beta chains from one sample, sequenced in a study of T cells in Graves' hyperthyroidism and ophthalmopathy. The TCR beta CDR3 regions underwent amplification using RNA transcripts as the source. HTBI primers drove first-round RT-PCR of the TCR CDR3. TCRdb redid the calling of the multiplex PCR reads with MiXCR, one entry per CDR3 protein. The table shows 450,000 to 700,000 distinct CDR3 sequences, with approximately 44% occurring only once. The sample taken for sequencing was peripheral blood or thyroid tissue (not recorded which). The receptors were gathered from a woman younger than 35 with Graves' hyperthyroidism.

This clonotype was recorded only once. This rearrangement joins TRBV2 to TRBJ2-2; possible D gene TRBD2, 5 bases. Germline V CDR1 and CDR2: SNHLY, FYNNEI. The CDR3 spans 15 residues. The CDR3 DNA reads TGTGCTAGAGTGGTGAGGGCCGCGAACACCGGGGAGCTGTTTTTT. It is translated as CARVVRAANTGELFF. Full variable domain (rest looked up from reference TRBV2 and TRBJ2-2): EPEVTQTPSHQVTQMGQEVILRCVPISNHLYFYWYRQILGQKVEFLVSFYNNEISEKSEIFDDQFSVERPDGSNFTLKIRSTKLEDSAMYFCARVVRAANTGELFFGEGSRLTVL.

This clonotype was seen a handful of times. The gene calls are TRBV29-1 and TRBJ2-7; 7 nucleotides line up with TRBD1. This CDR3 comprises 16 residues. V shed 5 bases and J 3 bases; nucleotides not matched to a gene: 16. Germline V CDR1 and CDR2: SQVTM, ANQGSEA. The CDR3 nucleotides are TGCAGCGTTAGGGCAGGGGGAAAGGATATCGTCTACGAGCAGTACTTC. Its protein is CSVRAGGKDIVYEQYF.

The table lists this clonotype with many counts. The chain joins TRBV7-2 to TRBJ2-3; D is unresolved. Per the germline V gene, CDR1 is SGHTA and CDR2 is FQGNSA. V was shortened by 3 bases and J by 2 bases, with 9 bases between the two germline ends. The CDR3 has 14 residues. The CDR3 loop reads CASSLERSTDTQYF. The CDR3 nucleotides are TGTGCCAGCAGCTTGGAGCGTTCCACAGATACGCAGTATTTT.

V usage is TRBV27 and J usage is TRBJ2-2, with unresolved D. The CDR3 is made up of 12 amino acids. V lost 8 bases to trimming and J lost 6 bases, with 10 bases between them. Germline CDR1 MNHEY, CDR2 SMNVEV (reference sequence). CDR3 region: CASSFGSGELFF. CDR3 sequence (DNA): TGTGCCAGCTCCTTTGGATCCGGGGAGCTGTTTTTT.

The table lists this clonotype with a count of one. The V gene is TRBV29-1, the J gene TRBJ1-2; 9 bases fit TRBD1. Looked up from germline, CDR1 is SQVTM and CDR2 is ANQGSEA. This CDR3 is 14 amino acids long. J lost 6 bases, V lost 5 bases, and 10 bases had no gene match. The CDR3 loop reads CSVRDREVADGYTF. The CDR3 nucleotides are TGCAGCGTTCGGGACAGGGAGGTCGCGGATGGCTACACCTTC.

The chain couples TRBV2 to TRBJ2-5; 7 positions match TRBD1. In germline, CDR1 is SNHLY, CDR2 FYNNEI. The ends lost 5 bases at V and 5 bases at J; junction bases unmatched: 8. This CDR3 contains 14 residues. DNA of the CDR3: TGTGCCAGCAGTTTAGTCAGGGGGTCGGAGACCCAGTACTTC. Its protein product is CASSLVRGSETQYF.

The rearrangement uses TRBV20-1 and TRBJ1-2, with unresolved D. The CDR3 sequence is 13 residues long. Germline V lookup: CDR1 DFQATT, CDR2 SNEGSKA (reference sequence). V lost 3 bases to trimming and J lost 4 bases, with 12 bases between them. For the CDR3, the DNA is TGCAGTGCTAGCCTTCCCGGGTTCTATGGCTACACCTTC. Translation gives CSASLPGFYGYTF.

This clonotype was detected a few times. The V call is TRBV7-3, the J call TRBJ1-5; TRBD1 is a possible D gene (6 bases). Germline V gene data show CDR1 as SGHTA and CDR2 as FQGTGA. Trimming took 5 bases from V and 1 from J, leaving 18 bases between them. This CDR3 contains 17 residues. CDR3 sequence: CASSQGFRTESNQPQHF. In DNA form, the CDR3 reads TGTGCCAGCAGCCAAGGTTTTAGGACAGAAAGCAATCAGCCCCAGCATTTT.

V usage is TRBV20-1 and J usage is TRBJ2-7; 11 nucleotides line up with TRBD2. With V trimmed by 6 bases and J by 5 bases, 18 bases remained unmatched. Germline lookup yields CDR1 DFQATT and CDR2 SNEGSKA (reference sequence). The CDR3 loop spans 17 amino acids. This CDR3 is CSASSIRFSGRAHEQYF. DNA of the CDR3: TGCAGTGCCAGTAGTATACGTTTTAGCGGGAGGGCCCACGAGCAGTACTTC.